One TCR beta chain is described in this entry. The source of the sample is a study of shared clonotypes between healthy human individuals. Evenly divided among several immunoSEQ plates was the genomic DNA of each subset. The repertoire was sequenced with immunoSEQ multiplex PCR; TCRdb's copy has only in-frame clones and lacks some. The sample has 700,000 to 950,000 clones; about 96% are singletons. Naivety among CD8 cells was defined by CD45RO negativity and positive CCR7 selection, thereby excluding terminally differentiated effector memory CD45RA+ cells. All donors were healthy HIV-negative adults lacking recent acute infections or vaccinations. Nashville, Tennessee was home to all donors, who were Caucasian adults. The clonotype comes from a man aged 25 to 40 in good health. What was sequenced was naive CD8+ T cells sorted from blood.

This CDR3 reads CASRDLAGDEQYF. In DNA form, the CDR3 reads TGTGCCAGCAGGGATCTAGCGGGAGACGAGCAGTACTTC. The V call is TRBV27, the J call TRBJ2-7, with 10 bases identical to TRBD2. CDR1 is MNHEY and CDR2 is SMNVEV in the germline V gene (reference sequence). The trim removed 6 bases at V and 5 bases at J, leaving 4 bases unmatched. The CDR3 is 13 amino acids.